What follows describes a single T cell receptor (beta chain). The antigen is unknown. The V gene's germline CDR1 is SGHTA and CDR2 FQGTGA. The CDR3 consists of 13 residues. The V segment lost 6 bases and the J segment 7 bases; nucleotides outside the gene matches: 5. Sequenced by immunoSEQ multiplex PCR; TCRdb stores in-frame clones only, minus some. The sample has 70,000 to 100,000 clones, 85% to 90% seen once. The data belong to a study of OX40 agonist ivuxolimab in advanced cancers. Turning to the study itself: An agonistic anti-OX40 (CD134) antibody, ivuxolimab, was used to treat the patients.

Study outcomes and limitations: Both CD4+ and CD8+ T cell populations in blood had undergone clonal expansion by week 6 at 0.1 to 3.0 mg/kg.

This TCR was recovered from an adult with an advanced solid tumor such as melanoma, head and neck, liver or kidney cancer. V and J are TRBV7-3 and TRBJ2-1; the match to TRBD2 covers 8 bases. The sample consisted of CD4+ or CD8+ T cells sorted from blood, taken in a trial of the OX40 agonist ivuxolimab. The CDR3 DNA sequence: TGTGCCAGCAGACCTGCGGGAGGTAATGAGCAGTTCTTC. Translated: CASRPAGGNEQFF.